The entry that follows covers one TCR beta chain sequence. As yet, its antigen is unknown. Time point in this sample: week 11, during vaccination. Alongside topical imiquimod, each dose of vaccine comprised 300 ug of mutant IDH1 20-mer peptide. This specimen comes from a study of a mutant IDH1 vaccine in newly diagnosed glioma. At the level of the study: Vaccines were first given 4-6 weeks after radiotherapy alone, or with temozolomide cycles. Previous treatment comprised radiotherapy, temozolomide, or both, mostly both. Broader study findings: Pseudoprogression appeared unlinked to shifts in leading peripheral T cell clonotypes.

Measured with immunoSEQ multiplex PCR; TCRdb has only the in-frame clones, and not every one. The repertoire holds more than 50,000 clones, about four fifths seen once, with 5.9% in the top ten. The receptor's source is a man aged 45-65 years with glioma. The specimen comprised PBMCs, sampled from a glioma patient whose treatment included an IDH1 peptide vaccine.

CDR3 sequence: CASSQEGRQGGYEQYF. In DNA form, the CDR3 reads TGTGCCAGCAGCCAAGAAGGTAGGCAGGGTGGCTACGAGCAGTACTTC. The chain couples TRBV4-2 to TRBJ2-7, with D possibly being TRBD1 (5 bases). Germline-derived CDR1 and CDR2 are LGHNA and YNFKEQ. The ends were cut back, 0 bases at V and 3 bases at J, with 15 bases in the middle. CDR3 size: 16 residues.